These 25 T cell receptor beta chains came from one sample sequenced in a study of beta chain features in type 1 diabetes. The investigators reverse transcribed all of the isolated RNA, so they sequenced expressed TCRB transcripts. Sequenced by immunoSEQ multiplex PCR; TCRdb stores in-frame clones only, minus some. Of about 270,000 clones detected, roughly 14% appear once; the ten largest clones hold 0.025% to 0.03%. The sample taken for sequencing was naive CD4+ T cells from blood. The receptors derive from a woman aged 35 to 49 in good health.

This clone turned up a few times. The rearrangement joins TRBV6-1 to TRBJ2-2; 7 bases align to TRBD2. Germline V CDR1 and CDR2: MNHNS, SASEGT. CDR3 length equals 13 residues. The junction had 6 bases not matched to a gene; V was cut back by 7 bases and J by 7 bases. The CDR3 reads CASMAGVNGELFF. The CDR3 coding sequence is TGTGCCAGCATGGCGGGGGTGAACGGGGAGCTGTTTTTT.

This clone has a handful of counts. This chain uses TRBV2 with TRBJ2-2; 8 bases agree with TRBD2. V lost 1 base, J lost 6 bases, and 4 bases stayed unmatched. The CDR3 length is 15 residues. CDR1 and CDR2 (germline): SNHLY, FYNNEI. The CDR3 coding sequence is TGTGCCAGCAGTGAAGGCCAGCGGGGGCCCGGGGAGCTGTTTTTT. Translated: CASSEGQRGPGELFF.

The V gene is TRBV18, the J gene TRBJ2-3, with D possibly being TRBD2 (6 bases). The V gene lost 4 bases and the J gene lost 6 bases, with 20 bases spanning the gap. Germline CDR1 is KGHSH and CDR2 is LQKENI. This CDR3 is built from 16 residues. CDR3 coding DNA: TGTGCCAGCTCACTTTTCGCGGGACCGCAAGGGGATACGCAGTATTTT. It encodes CASSLFAGPQGDTQYF.

This clone was counted between two and nine times. The chain couples TRBV9 to TRBJ1-5, with D unresolved. Trimming removed 4 bases from V and 1 base from J, with 6 bases in between. The CDR3 is 13 residues long. Germline V gene lookup returns CDR1 SGDLS and CDR2 YYNGEE. The CDR3 reads CASSPHSNQPQHF. The CDR3 region has the DNA TGTGCCAGCAGCCCACACAGCAATCAGCCCCAGCATTTT.

This clone was seen more than once but under ten times. V is TRBV7-9 and J is TRBJ1-2; D is perhaps TRBD1 (6 bases). Germline assignment: CDR1 SEHNR and CDR2 FQNEAQ (reference sequence). The length of the CDR3 is 14 residues. V lost 8 bases, J lost 2 bases, and 15 bases lay in between. CDR3 nucleotide sequence: TGTGCCAGCCGTCCCGGGACATCGAACTATGGCTACACCTTC. It codes for CASRPGTSNYGYTF.

V usage is TRBV25-1 and J usage is TRBJ1-1, with 7 bases lining up with TRBD1. CDR1 is MGHDK and CDR2 is SYGVNS in the germline V gene. The CDR3 has 13 residues. Germline trimming cut 8 bases from V and 0 bases from J; bases unmatched to any gene: 3. The CDR3 here is CASRGGLNTEAFF. For the CDR3, the DNA is TGTGCCAGCCGAGGGGGCCTGAACACTGAAGCTTTCTTT.

The rearrangement uses TRBV5-5 and TRBJ2-3; D uncertain. V shed 2 bases and J shed 1 base, with 8 bases lying between them. CDR3 length: 14 amino acids. The germline gives CDR1 SGHKS, CDR2 YYEKEE (reference sequence). The CDR3 is CASSLPEGTDTQYF. The CDR3 bases are TGTGCCAGCAGCTTACCCGAGGGCACAGATACGCAGTATTTT.

V is TRBV7-9 and J is TRBJ2-3, with D perhaps TRBD1 (7 bases). Per the germline V gene, CDR1 is SEHNR and CDR2 is FQNEAQ (reference sequence). V dropped 3 bases and J dropped 2 bases, with 15 bases sitting between them. The CDR3 runs to 16 residues. CDR3 residues: CASSFGQGGVTDTQYF. Here the CDR3 DNA reads TGTGCCAGCAGCTTCGGGCAGGGGGGTGTCACAGATACGCAGTATTTT.

V is TRBV6-5 and J is TRBJ2-1; 7 nucleotides align to TRBD2. V was pared by 4 bases and J by 0 bases, with 0 bases of the junction left unmatched. Germline loops: CDR1 MNHEY, CDR2 SVGAGI. CDR3 size: 14 residues. CDR3 protein: CASSLAGSYNEQFF. The CDR3 DNA sequence: TGTGCCAGCAGTTTAGCGGGCTCCTACAATGAGCAGTTCTTC.

This clone was recorded a few times. The genes are TRBV5-6 and TRBJ2-1, with 9 bases lining up with TRBD2. The CDR3 is 16 amino acids. The germline gives CDR1 SGHDT, CDR2 YYEEEE. V trimming: 4 bases; J trimming: 1 base; junction bases outside the gene matches: 6. The CDR3 DNA follows: TGTGCCAGCAGCCCTCTAGCGGGGTCGTCCTACAATGAGCAGTTCTTC. This translates into CASSPLAGSSYNEQFF. The full variable domain, completed using reference TRBV5-6 and TRBJ2-1, is DAGVTQSPTHLIKTRGQQVTLRCSPKSGHDTVSWYQQALGQGPQFIFQYYEEEERQRGNFPDRFSGHQFPNYSSELNVNALLLGDSALYLCASSPLAGSSYNEQFFGPGTRLTVL.

The V gene is TRBV9, the J gene TRBJ2-7; D is unresolved. The CDR3 is 14 residues long. Deletions cut 0 bases from V and 2 bases from J, with 9 bases between. Germline-derived CDR1 and CDR2 are SGDLS and YYNGEE. CDR3 sequence: CASSVATMAYEQYF. For the CDR3, the DNA is TGTGCCAGCAGCGTAGCCACTATGGCCTACGAGCAGTACTTC.

This clone was detected only a few times. The chain couples TRBV4-1 to TRBJ1-2; 8 bases map to TRBD1. V shed 3 bases and J 8 bases; nucleotides not matched to a gene: 5. The CDR3 sequence is 13 residues long. Germline V CDR1 and CDR2: MGHRA, YSYEKL. The CDR3, as DNA: TGCGCCAGCAGCCAGGGGACAGGTAGCGGCTACACCTTC. Translating gives CASSQGTGSGYTF.

DNA of the CDR3: TGTGCCAGCAGCTTAGATAGCGGGGGGACAGATACGCAGTATTTT. Its protein product is CASSLDSGGTDTQYF. The chain couples TRBV7-2 to TRBJ2-3; 10 bases align to TRBD2. The CDR3 is 15 residues long. Per germline, CDR1 SGHTA and CDR2 FQGNSA. Trimming took 1 base from V and 3 from J; bases not matched to a gene: 1.

The sample holds a few counts of this clone. The J gene is TRBJ2-3, the V gene TRBV27; the match to TRBD2 covers 7 bases. Germline CDR1 is MNHEY and CDR2 is SMNVEV (reference sequence). The CDR3 is 14 residues long. V shed 8 bases, J shed 2 bases, and the junction held 7 bases outside the gene matches. The CDR3 sequence: CASGRGVHTDTQYF. DNA for the CDR3: TGTGCCAGCGGTCGGGGGGTCCACACAGATACGCAGTATTTT.

The J gene is TRBJ2-5, the V gene TRBV6-5; 7 bases are a match to TRBD2. The CDR3 spans 16 residues. Germline CDR1 and CDR2: MNHEY and SVGAGI. Trimming cost V 2 bases and J 5 bases; bases outside gene matches: 11. The CDR3 DNA reads TGTGCCAGCAGTTACCCAGGACCCGGGGGGACGGAGACCCAGTACTTC. Its protein is CASSYPGPGGTETQYF.

J is TRBJ1-2 and V is TRBV25-1, with D unclear. The CDR3 sequence is 15 residues long. V was clipped by 6 bases and J by 1 base, with 15 bases between them. Germline V gives CDR1 MGHDK, CDR2 SYGVNS. The CDR3 bases are TGTGCCAGCAGCGGAGGGCCCAACTATAACTATGGCTACACCTTC. This codes for CASSGGPNYNYGYTF.

This clone appeared a few times. This CDR3 is also generated by other DNA sequences in the sample. J is TRBJ2-2 and V is TRBV7-2; 7 bases line up with TRBD1. Germline trimming cut 1 base from V and 3 bases from J; bases unmatched to any gene: 5. The CDR3 sequence is 16 residues long. The germline CDR1 and CDR2 sequences are SGHTA and FQGNSA. The CDR3 spells CASSLGGGADTGELFF. The CDR3 bases are TGTGCCAGCAGCTTAGGAGGGGGCGCGGACACCGGGGAGCTGTTTTTT. Drawing the rest from reference TRBV7-2 and TRBJ2-2, the complete variable domain is GAGVSQSPSNKVTEKGKDVELRCDPISGHTALYWYRQSLGQGLEFLIYFQGNSAPDKSGLPSDRFSAERTGGSVSTLTIQRTQQEDSAVYLCASSLGGGADTGELFFGEGSRLTVL.

This clone showed up just a few times. The V gene is TRBV12-5, the J gene TRBJ2-2; TRBD2 might be the D (5 bases). The V end was cut by 0 bases, the J end by 6 bases, with 8 bases between. There are 14 residues in the CDR3. The germline V gene encodes CDR1 LGHNT and CDR2 FRNRAP. CDR3 sequence reads: CASGLVGISGELFF. The CDR3 DNA is TGTGCTAGTGGTTTGGTCGGGATATCCGGGGAGCTGTTTTTT.

This clone appeared a few times. This CDR3 reads CASSSNYGYTF. The CDR3, as DNA: TGTGCCAGCAGCTCGAACTATGGCTACACCTTC. The chain recombines TRBV6-5 with TRBJ1-2; no definite D call. The CDR3 extends over 11 amino acids. Germline V gene sequence: CDR1 MNHEY, CDR2 SVGAGI. Trimming cost V 6 bases and J 2 bases, with 4 bases left between them.

The gene calls are TRBV18 and TRBJ1-2, with TRBD1 matching over 7 bases. V lost 3 bases and J lost 3; bases outside the gene matches: 7. There are 15 residues in the CDR3. Germline V gives CDR1 KGHSH, CDR2 LQKENI. Here the CDR3 DNA reads TGTGCCAGCTCACCGACCCCCAGGGGGGACTATGGCTACACCTTC. It is translated as CASSPTPRGDYGYTF.

This sequence joins TRBV5-1 and TRBJ2-1, with a tentative D call TRBD1 (5 bases). The CDR3 is made up of 17 amino acids. Germline-derived CDR1 and CDR2 are SGHRS and YFSETQ. V was cut by 1 base and J by 0 bases, with 14 bases left in between. In nucleotides, the CDR3 is TGCGCCAGCAGCTTGTCGACCAGGGTTAGCTCCTACAATGAGCAGTTCTTC. Its translation is CASSLSTRVSSYNEQFF.

The chain uses TRBV10-3 and TRBJ2-7; 8 nucleotides agree with TRBD1. This CDR3 comprises 15 residues. With V trimmed by 3 bases and J by 0 bases, 4 bases remained unmatched. Germline CDR1 is ENHRY and CDR2 is SYGVKD. CDR3 residues: CAISDRQGNSYEQYF. The CDR3, as DNA: TGTGCCATCAGTGACAGACAGGGGAACTCCTACGAGCAGTACTTC.

V gene TRBV29-1 combines with J gene TRBJ2-5; D might be TRBD1 (6 bases). Per the germline V gene, CDR1 is SQVTM and CDR2 is ANQGSEA. The CDR3 covers 14 residues. V dropped 0 bases and J dropped 5 bases, with 13 bases sitting between them. The CDR3 loop reads CSVEEGALVETQYF. DNA for the CDR3: TGCAGCGTTGAAGAGGGGGCGCTTGTGGAGACCCAGTACTTC.

The sample holds a few counts of this clone. The chain links TRBV4-1 to TRBJ2-3; D remains unclear. This CDR3 has 14 amino acids. Germline lookup yields CDR1 MGHRA and CDR2 YSYEKL. The V end lost 3 bases, the J end lost 0 bases, and 7 bases lay between the germline ends. The CDR3 nucleotides are TGCGCCAGCAGCCATGCGGATAGCACAGATACGCAGTATTTT. This sequence encodes CASSHADSTDTQYF.

This clone was found a few times. V usage is TRBV4-1 and J usage is TRBJ1-1, with TRBD1 matching 7 bases. V shed 3 bases and J 1 base; nucleotides not matched to a gene: 8. From germline, CDR1 is MGHRA and CDR2 YSYEKL. CDR3 length: 16 residues. CDR3 protein: CASSHLNRGRNTEAFF. The CDR3 coding sequence is TGCGCCAGCAGCCACTTAAACAGGGGTAGGAACACTGAAGCTTTCTTT.